This T cell receptor (beta chain) was found in a study of shared clonotypes between healthy human individuals. The assay was carried out at the deep level. Some clones are missing from TCRdb's copy, which holds only in-frame ones; the method was immunoSEQ multiplex PCR. Of 2 million to 2.5 million clones listed, approximately 90% are singletons. A remark on this clone: Other nucleotide sequences in the sample specify the same CDR3.

Germline assignment: CDR1 KGHSH and CDR2 LQKENI. This CDR3 has 15 amino acids. V shed 4 bases, J shed 1 base, and the junction held 2 bases outside the gene matches. The rearrangement joins TRBV18 to TRBJ1-1; 11 bases agree with TRBD1. The specimen was naive CD4+ T cells from PBMCs. Specified subset: CD45RA+ positively selected. The source is a man aged 18 to 29 in good health. Some clones in this sample may be carry-over from other donors' samples. The CDR3 DNA reads TGTGCCAGCTCACTGGGACAGGGGGGGAACACTGAAGCTTTCTTT. As protein: CASSLGQGGNTEAFF.